The next 17 T cell receptor beta chains were all read from a single sample in a study of regulatory T cells in long-lasting Graves disease. Assembly of TCR beta libraries relied on iRepertoire HTBI primers together with Arm-PCR of CDR3 regions. TCRdb reprocessed the multiplex PCR reads with MiXCR, giving one entry per CDR3 protein. The sample includes 620,000 or so distinct CDR3 sequences, approximately 15% seen only once; the top ten take more than 15%. Stated time point: newly diagnosed GD, antithyroid drugs for less than 3 months. PBMC RNA served as the TCR library source. These data were likewise used in another study, on T cells in Graves' hyperthyroidism and ophthalmopathy.

The sample in question was peripheral blood mononuclear cells (PBMCs), obtained at new diagnosis, from a patient treated with antithyroid drugs. All receptors come from a woman aged 30 to 39 with Graves disease.

The chain recombines TRBV6-4 with TRBJ2-5; TRBD1 or TRBD2 may be the D gene (6 bases each). This CDR3 is 14 amino acids long. The V gene's germline CDR1 is MRHNA and CDR2 SNTAGT. V gave up 8 bases and J gave up 4 bases, with 17 bases separating them. CDR3 DNA: TGTGCCAGCGGGTACACGGGGGCGGTAGAGACCCAGTACTTC. Encoded protein: CASGYTGAVETQYF.

This clonotype was seen many times. The gene calls are TRBV29-1 and TRBJ1-3; TRBD1 matches 8 bases. The CDR3 covers 15 residues. Unmatched junction bases numbered 13, after V lost 3 bases and J lost 9 bases. Germline loops: CDR1 SQVTM, CDR2 ANQGSEA. The DNA for the CDR3 is TGCAGCGTTGAGAGGGGGACAGGCGGCCGTAGCACCATATATTTT. It is translated as CSVERGTGGRSTIYF. Drawing the rest from reference TRBV29-1 and TRBJ1-3, the complete variable domain is SAVISQKPSRDICQRGTSLTIQCQVDSQVTMMFWYRQQPGQSLTLIATANQGSEATYESGFVIDKFPISRPNLTFSTLTVSNMSPEDSSIYLCSVERGTGGRSTIYFGEGSWLTVV.

In its sample, this clonotype was seen many times. The chain joins TRBV2 to TRBJ1-1, with no clear D. V was trimmed by 8 bases and J by 0 bases, leaving 13 bases between them. This CDR3 has 14 residues. The germline V gene encodes CDR1 SNHLY and CDR2 FYNNEI. The CDR3 loop is CASGRGVMNTEAFF. DNA of the CDR3: TGTGCCAGCGGGCGTGGGGTCATGAACACTGAAGCTTTCTTT.

In this sample, this clonotype turned up many times. The CDR3 region has the DNA TGTGCCAGTAGTCACGCGGGAGGATCCTACGAGCAGTACTTC. This translates into CASSHAGGSYEQYF. The chain couples TRBV19 to TRBJ2-7; 8 nucleotides line up with TRBD2. Germline V gene data show CDR1 as LNHDA and CDR2 as SQIVND (reference sequence). The ends lost 5 bases at V and 1 base at J; junction bases unmatched: 4. The CDR3 covers 14 residues.

Many counts were recorded for this clonotype. The V gene is TRBV6-5, the J gene TRBJ2-7; D remains ambiguous. Germline lookup yields CDR1 MNHEY and CDR2 SVGAGI. There are 16 residues in the CDR3. V was trimmed by 0 bases and J by 0 bases, leaving 12 bases between them. CDR3 in DNA: TGTGCCAGCAGTTACTCGAGCCGCGTACGCTCCTACGAGCAGTACTTC. Protein: CASSYSSRVRSYEQYF.

This clonotype occurred many times. The CDR3, as DNA: TGCAGTGCTAGTGTCACGGGGGCAGATACGCAGTATTTT. As protein: CSASVTGADTQYF. The gene calls are TRBV20-1 and TRBJ2-3, with D possibly matching TRBD2 (6 bases). Trimming took off 3 bases at V and 4 bases at J, with 11 bases between the two ends. Germline loops: CDR1 DFQATT, CDR2 SNEGSKA (reference sequence). This CDR3 is built from 13 residues.

A remark on this clonotype: This may stem from a read error, because a much larger clone lies one nucleotide away. This chain joins TRBV28 and TRBJ1-4, with 7 bases identical to TRBD1. V lost 5 bases, J lost 7 bases, and 10 bases stayed unmatched. Per germline, CDR1 MDHEN and CDR2 SYDVKM. The CDR3 is 15 amino acids. CDR3 sequence: CASSPQGIIGEKLFF. CDR3 coding DNA: TGTGCCAGCAGTCCACAGGGGATTATCGGTGAAAAACTGTTTTTT.

This clonotype was recorded a few times. The chain recombines TRBV10-3 with TRBJ1-1; unclear D gene. The CDR3 is 13 amino acids. Germline CDR1 is ENHRY and CDR2 is SYGVKD. Trimming pared 3 bases from V and 1 base from J, leaving 6 bases between. CDR3 coding DNA: TGTGCCATCAGTGACGGGAAGAACACTGAAGCTTTCTTT. Translated, it gives CAISDGKNTEAFF.

This clonotype was counted only a few times. The gene calls are TRBV7-6 and TRBJ1-3, with D possibly matching TRBD1 (5 bases). Trimming stripped 7 bases from V and 0 bases from J, with 16 bases between. The germline CDR1 and CDR2 sequences are SGHVS and FNYEAQ. The CDR3 runs to 16 residues. CDR3: CASTKGPPNSGNTIYF. As DNA, the CDR3 is TGTGCCAGCACCAAGGGACCCCCGAACTCTGGAAACACCATATATTTT.

This clonotype was seen many times. This sequence joins TRBV27 and TRBJ2-7, with D tentatively TRBD1 (6 bases). This CDR3 comprises 14 residues. Germline lookup yields CDR1 MNHEY and CDR2 SMNVEV (reference sequence). V lost 6 bases and J 2 bases, leaving 14 bases between the germline ends. CDR3 sequence: CASRVPGDTYEQYF. For the CDR3, the DNA is TGTGCCAGCAGGGTGCCCGGGGACACCTACGAGCAGTACTTC.

The V gene is TRBV9, the J gene TRBJ1-2, with D hard to call. V dropped 4 bases and J dropped 5 bases, with 21 bases sitting between them. The CDR3 runs 16 residues. From germline, CDR1 is SGDLS and CDR2 YYNGEE. The CDR3 sequence is CASSKVGQALAYGYTF. For the CDR3, the DNA is TGTGCCAGCAGCAAGGTCGGGCAGGCTCTTGCTTATGGCTACACCTTC.

This clonotype showed up many times. The rearrangement links TRBV7-8 to TRBJ1-1; D is ambiguous. Trimming removed 5 bases from V and 3 bases from J, with 13 bases in between. Per the germline V gene, CDR1 is SGHVS and CDR2 is FQNEAQ. The CDR3 contains 14 residues. CDR3 region: CASSKPGRDTEAFF. The CDR3, as DNA: TGTGCCAGCAGCAAGCCCGGGAGGGACACTGAAGCTTTCTTT.

This clonotype was seen repeatedly, ten times or more. The chain combines TRBV3-1 with TRBJ2-1; D possibly matches TRBD1 or TRBD2 (5 bases each). The CDR3 is 13 amino acids. V lost 6 bases and J 10 bases, leaving 16 bases between the germline ends. The germline CDR1 and CDR2 sequences are LGHDT and YNNKEL (reference sequence). CDR3 sequence reads: CASSRDRREEQFF. The CDR3 coding sequence is TGTGCCAGCAGTAGGGACCGCCGAGAAGAGCAGTTCTTC.

In the case of this clonotype: A far larger clone is a single base away, which makes a read error likely. V is TRBV6-6 and J is TRBJ1-1, with D unresolved. Germline loops: CDR1 MNHNY, CDR2 SVGAGI (reference sequence). V lost 8 bases and J lost 6, with 16 bases in between. This CDR3 contains 13 residues. CDR3 amino acids: CASGNAGSPEAFF. CDR3 DNA sequence: TGTGCCAGCGGAAATGCGGGTTCCCCTGAAGCTTTCTTT.

This clonotype was seen ten or more times. This sequence joins TRBV11-3 and TRBJ2-1; 8 nucleotides align to TRBD1. J was trimmed by 0 bases and V by 4 bases; bases with no gene match: 5. The CDR3 has 16 amino acids. The germline V gene encodes CDR1 SGHNT and CDR2 YENEEA. The CDR3 DNA reads as TGTGCCAGCAGCTCGGGACAGGAACGCTCCTACAATGAGCAGTTCTTC. This encodes CASSSGQERSYNEQFF. Supplemented by reference TRBV11-3 and TRBJ2-1, the full variable domain reads EAGVVQSPRYKIIEKKQPVAFWCNPISGHNTLYWYLQNLGQGPELLIRYENEEAVDDSQLPKDRFSAERLKGVDSTLKIQPAELGDSAVYLCASSSGQERSYNEQFFGPGTRLTVL.

This clonotype occurred many times. The chain recombines TRBV2 with TRBJ2-2, with TRBD1 identical over 10 bases. V dropped 7 bases and J dropped 5; count of bases not matched to a gene: 10. The germline V gene has CDR1 SNHLY and CDR2 FYNNEI. The CDR3 spans 16 residues. The CDR3 DNA reads as TGTGCCAGCACTTTAAGGACAGGGGGAGGTACCGGGGAGCTGTTTTTT. Translation gives CASTLRTGGGTGELFF.

The chain uses TRBV7-9 and TRBJ2-3; D perhaps matches TRBD2 (5 bases). The length of the CDR3 is 16 residues. Germline V CDR1 and CDR2: SEHNR, FQNEAQ (reference sequence). V was clipped by 1 base and J by 2 bases, with 13 bases between them. CDR3 residues: CASSLGELDTTDTQYF. The CDR3 DNA reads TGTGCCAGCAGCTTAGGGGAGCTGGATACCACAGATACGCAGTATTTT.